The present T cell receptor beta chain was sequenced within a study of OX40 agonist ivuxolimab in advanced cancers. On the study more broadly: Participants averaged approximately 60 years of age (range roughly 23 to 90) and were 75% to 90% male.

Study-wide points: Low normalized T-cell clonal expansion was also seen in some nonresponders.

The germline V gene encodes CDR1 LGHNT and CDR2 FRNRAP. Trimming took off 4 bases at V and 8 bases at J, with 20 bases between the two ends. CDR3 length equals 15 residues. Details on this clone: As yet, its antigen is unknown.

The data were produced by immunoSEQ multiplex PCR, yet TCRdb's version contains in-frame clones alone and is incomplete. The repertoire holds fewer than 14,000 clones, with less than 90% as singletons. Sequenced here: CD4+ or CD8+ T cells sorted from blood, sampled in a trial of the OX40 agonist ivuxolimab. The source of this sequence is an adult with an advanced solid tumor such as melanoma, head and neck, liver or kidney cancer. The chain recombines TRBV12-5 with TRBJ1-2; possibly TRBD1 for D (6 bases). The DNA of the CDR3 is TGTGCTAGTGGTTCTAATCCGGACAGTTTGATGGGCTACACCTTC. It is translated as CASGSNPDSLMGYTF.